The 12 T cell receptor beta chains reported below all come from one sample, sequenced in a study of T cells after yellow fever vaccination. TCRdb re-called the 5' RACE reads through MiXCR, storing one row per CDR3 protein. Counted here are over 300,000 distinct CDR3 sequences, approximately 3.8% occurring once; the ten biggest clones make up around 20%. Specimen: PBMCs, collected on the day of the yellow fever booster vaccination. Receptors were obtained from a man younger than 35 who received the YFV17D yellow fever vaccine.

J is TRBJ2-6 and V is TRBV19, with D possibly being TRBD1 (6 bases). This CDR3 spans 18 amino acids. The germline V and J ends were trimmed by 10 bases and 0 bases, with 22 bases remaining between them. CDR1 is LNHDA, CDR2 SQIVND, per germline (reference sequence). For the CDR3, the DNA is TGTGCCACAGGACGCTGGGGGCGAGATCTCTCTGGGGCCAACGTCCTGACTTTC. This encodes CATGRWGRDLSGANVLTF. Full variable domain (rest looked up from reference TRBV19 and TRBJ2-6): DGGITQSPKYLFRKEGQNVTLSCEQNLNHDAMYWYRQDPGQGLRLIYYSQIVNDFQKGDIAEGYSVSREKKESFPLTVTSAQKNPTAFYLCATGRWGRDLSGANVLTFGAGSRLTVL.

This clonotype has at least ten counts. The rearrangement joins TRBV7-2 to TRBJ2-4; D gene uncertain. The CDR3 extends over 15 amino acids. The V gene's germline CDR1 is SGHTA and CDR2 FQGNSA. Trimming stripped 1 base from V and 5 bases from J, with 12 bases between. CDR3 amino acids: CASSLDPGHQNIQYF. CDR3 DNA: TGTGCCAGCAGCTTAGATCCGGGCCACCAAAACATTCAGTACTTC.

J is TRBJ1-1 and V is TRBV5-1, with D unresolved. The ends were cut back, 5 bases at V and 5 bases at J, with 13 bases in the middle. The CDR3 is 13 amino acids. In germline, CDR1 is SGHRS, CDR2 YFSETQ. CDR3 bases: TGCGCCAGCAGTCTGGGATCAGAGACTGAAGCTTTCTTT. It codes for CASSLGSETEAFF.

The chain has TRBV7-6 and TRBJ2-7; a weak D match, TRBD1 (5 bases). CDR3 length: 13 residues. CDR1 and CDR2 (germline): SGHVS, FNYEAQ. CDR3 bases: TGTGCCATCAGCTTAGGGCCAGGGAACGAGCAGTACGTC. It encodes CAISLGPGNEQYV.

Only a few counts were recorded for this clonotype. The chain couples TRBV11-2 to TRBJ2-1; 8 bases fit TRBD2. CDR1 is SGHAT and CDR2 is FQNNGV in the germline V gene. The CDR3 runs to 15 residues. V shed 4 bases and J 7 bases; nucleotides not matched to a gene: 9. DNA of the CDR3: TGTGCCAGCAGCTCATCTGACGGGGGGGCTAATGAGCAGTTCTTC. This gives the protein CASSSSDGGANEQFF.

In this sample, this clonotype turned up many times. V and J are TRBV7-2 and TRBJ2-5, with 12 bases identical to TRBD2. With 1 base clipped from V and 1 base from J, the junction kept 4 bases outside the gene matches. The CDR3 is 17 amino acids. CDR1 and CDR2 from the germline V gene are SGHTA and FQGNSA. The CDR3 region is CASSLGVTSGGQETQYF. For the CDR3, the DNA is TGTGCCAGCAGCTTAGGGGTGACTAGCGGGGGCCAAGAGACCCAGTACTTC.

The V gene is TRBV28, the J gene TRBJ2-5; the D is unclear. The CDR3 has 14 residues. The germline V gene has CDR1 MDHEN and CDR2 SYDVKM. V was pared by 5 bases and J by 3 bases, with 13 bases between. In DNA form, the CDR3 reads TGTGCCAGCAGTGGGGTTCAAAGGGAAGAGACCCAGTACTTC. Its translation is CASSGVQREETQYF. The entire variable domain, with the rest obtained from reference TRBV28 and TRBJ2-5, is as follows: DVKVTQSSRYLVKRTGEKVFLECVQDMDHENMFWYRQDPGLGLRLIYFSYDVKMKEKGDIPEGYSVSREKKERFSLILESASTNQTSMYLCASSGVQREETQYFGPGTRLLVL.

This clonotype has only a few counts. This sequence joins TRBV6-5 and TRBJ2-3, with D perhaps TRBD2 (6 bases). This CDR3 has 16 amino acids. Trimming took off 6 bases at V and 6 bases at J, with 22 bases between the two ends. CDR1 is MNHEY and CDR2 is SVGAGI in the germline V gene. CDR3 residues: CASSSAGRLKGDTQYF. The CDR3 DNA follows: TGTGCCAGCAGCTCCGCTGGGAGGCTGAAGGGTGATACGCAGTATTTT.

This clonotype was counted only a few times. CDR3 nucleotide sequence: TGTGCCAGCAGCTTAGTAAGCGGGGGGGCTGTTTACGAGCAGTACTTC. Its protein product is CASSLVSGGAVYEQYF. The V and J genes are TRBV7-6 and TRBJ2-7, with TRBD2 matching over 10 bases. Germline trimming cut 1 base from V and 4 bases from J; bases unmatched to any gene: 7. This CDR3 spans 16 amino acids. Germline lookup yields CDR1 SGHVS and CDR2 FNYEAQ.

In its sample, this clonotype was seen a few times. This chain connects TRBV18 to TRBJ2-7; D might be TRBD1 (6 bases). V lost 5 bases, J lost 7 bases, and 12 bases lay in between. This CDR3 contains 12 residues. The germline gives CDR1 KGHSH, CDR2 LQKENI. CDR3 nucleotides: TGTGCCAGCTCAGTAGAAACAGGGGAGCAGTACGTC. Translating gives CASSVETGEQYV.

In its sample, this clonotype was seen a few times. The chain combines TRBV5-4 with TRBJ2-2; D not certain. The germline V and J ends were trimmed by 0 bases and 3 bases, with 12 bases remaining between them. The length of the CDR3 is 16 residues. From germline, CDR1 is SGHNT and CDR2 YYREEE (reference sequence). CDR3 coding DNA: TGTGCCAGCAGCTTGGTTCATACTTCTGACACCGGGGAGCTGTTTTTT. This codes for CASSLVHTSDTGELFF.

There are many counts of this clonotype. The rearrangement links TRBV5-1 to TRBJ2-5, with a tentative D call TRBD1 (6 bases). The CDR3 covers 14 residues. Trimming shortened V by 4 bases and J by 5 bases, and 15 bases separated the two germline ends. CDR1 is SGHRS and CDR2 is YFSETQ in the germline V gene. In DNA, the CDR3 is TGCGCCAGCAGCGGGGGACACTGGGGGGAGACCCAGTACTTC. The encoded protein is CASSGGHWGETQYF.